What follows describes a single T cell receptor (beta chain). The antigen is not known. The data were taken from a study of early T cells in non-severe SARS-CoV-2 infection. Background on the study: Sequenced bulk RNA came from whole blood that was unsorted, and chains were unpaired.

cDNA molecules, individually, were tagged with unique molecular identifiers. TCRdb passed the 5' RACE reads through MiXCR, listing each CDR3 protein once. The data contain tens of thousands of distinct CDR3 sequences, more than 12% of them singletons. This CDR3 region has 17 residues. CDR1 is SGHVS, CDR2 FNYEAQ, per germline. V lost 0 bases to trimming and J lost 5 bases; unmatched junction nucleotides: 7. General study points: Matches to VDJdb favored anti-spike CD8 responses and missed private and CD4 specificities.

This sequence was found in an adult who was a healthcare worker with PCR-confirmed SARS-CoV-2 infection or an uninfected control (not recorded which). V is TRBV7-6 and J is TRBJ2-1; TRBD1 aligns across 10 bases. Material: whole blood. The CDR3 here is CASSLAIRDRGHNEQFF. The CDR3 DNA reads TGTGCCAGCAGCTTAGCGATTAGGGACAGGGGCCACAATGAGCAGTTCTTC.